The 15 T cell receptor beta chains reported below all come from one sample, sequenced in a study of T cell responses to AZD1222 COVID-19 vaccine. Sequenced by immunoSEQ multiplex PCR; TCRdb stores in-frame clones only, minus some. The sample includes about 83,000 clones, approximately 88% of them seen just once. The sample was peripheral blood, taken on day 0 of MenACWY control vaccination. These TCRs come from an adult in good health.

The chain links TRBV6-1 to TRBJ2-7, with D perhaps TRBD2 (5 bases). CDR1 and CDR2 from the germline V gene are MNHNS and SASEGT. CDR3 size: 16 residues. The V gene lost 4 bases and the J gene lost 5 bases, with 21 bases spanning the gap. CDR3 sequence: CASSVVGVNVSHEQYF. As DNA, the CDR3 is TGTGCCAGCAGTGTAGTGGGAGTCAATGTGTCCCACGAGCAGTACTTC.

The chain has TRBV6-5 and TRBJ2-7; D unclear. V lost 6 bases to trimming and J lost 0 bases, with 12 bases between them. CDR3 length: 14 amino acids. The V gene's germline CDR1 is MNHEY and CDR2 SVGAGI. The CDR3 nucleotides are TGTGCCAGCAGCCGGAGCATCAGCTCCTACGAGCAGTACTTC. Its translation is CASSRSISSYEQYF.

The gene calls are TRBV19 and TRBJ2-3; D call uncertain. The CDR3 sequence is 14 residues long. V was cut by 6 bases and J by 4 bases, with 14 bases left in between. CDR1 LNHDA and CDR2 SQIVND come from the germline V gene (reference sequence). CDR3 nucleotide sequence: TGTGCCAGTAGCCCGGACCGGGCGGCAGATACGCAGTATTTT. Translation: CASSPDRAADTQYF.

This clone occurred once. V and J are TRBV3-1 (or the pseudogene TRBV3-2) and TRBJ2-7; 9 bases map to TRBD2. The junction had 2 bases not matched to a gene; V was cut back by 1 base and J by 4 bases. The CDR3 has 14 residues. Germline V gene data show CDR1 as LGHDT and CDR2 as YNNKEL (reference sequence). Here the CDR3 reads CASSQALAGYEQYF. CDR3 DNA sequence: TGTGCCAGCAGCCAAGCCCTAGCGGGATACGAGCAGTACTTC.

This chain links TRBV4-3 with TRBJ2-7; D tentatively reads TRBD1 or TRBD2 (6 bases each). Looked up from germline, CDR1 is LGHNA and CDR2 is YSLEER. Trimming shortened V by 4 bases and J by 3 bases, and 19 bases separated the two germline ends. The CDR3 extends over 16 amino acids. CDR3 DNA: TGCGCCAGCAGCCCTAATGGGGGGCGGATAGACTACGAGCAGTACTTC. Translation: CASSPNGGRIDYEQYF.

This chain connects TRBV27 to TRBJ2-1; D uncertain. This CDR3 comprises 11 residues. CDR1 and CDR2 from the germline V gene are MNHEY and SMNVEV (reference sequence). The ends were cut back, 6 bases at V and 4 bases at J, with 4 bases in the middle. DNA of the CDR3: TGTGCCAGCAGCCAGTACAATGAGCAGTTCTTC. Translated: CASSQYNEQFF.

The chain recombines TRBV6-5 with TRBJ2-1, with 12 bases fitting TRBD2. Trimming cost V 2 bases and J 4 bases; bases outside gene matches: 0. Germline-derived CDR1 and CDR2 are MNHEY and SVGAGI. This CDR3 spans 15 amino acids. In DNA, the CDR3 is TGTGCCAGCAGTTACGGGACTAGCGGGTACAATGAGCAGTTCTTC. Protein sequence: CASSYGTSGYNEQFF.

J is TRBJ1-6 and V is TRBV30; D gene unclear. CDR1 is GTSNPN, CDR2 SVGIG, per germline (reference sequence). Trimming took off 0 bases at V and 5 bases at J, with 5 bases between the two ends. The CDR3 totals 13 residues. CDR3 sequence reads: CAWSVWDNSPLHF. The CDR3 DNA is TGTGCCTGGAGTGTATGGGATAATTCACCCCTCCACTTT.

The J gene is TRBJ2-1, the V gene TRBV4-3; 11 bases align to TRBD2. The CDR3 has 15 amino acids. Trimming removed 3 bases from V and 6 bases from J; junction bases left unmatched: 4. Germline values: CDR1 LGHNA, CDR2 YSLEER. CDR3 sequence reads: CASSHTSGSGNEQFF. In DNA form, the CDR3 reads TGCGCCAGCAGCCACACTAGCGGGAGCGGCAATGAGCAGTTCTTC.

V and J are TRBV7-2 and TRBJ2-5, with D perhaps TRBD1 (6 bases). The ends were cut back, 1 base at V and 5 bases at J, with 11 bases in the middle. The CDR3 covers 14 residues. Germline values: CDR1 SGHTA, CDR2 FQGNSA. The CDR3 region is CASSLVQGMETQYF. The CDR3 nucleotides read TGTGCCAGCAGCTTAGTCCAGGGGATGGAGACCCAGTACTTC.

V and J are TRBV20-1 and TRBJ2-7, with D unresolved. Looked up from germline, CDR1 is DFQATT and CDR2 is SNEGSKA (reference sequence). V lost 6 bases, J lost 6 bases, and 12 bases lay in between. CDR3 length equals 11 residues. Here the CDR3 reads CSAPSLLEQYF. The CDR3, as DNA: TGCAGTGCACCATCCCTCCTCGAGCAGTACTTC.

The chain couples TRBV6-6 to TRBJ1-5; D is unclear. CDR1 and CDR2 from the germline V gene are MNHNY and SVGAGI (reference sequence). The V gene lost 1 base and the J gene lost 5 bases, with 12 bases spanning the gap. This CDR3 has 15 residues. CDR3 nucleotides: TGTGCCAGCAGTTACTTGTCGGGTCTCGATCAGCCCCAGCATTTT. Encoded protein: CASSYLSGLDQPQHF.

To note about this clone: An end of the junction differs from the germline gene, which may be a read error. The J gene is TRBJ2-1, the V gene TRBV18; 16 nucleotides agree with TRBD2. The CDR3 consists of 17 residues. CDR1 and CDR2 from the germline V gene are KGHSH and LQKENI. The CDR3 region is CASSAPGLAGGSYEQFF. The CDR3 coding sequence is TGTGCCAGCTCAGCACCGGGACTAGCGGGAGGGTCGTATGAGCAGTTCTTC.

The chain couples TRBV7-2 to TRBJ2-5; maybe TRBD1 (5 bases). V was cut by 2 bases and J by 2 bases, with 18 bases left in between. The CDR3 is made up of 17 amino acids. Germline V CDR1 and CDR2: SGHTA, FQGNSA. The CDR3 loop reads CASSLLPGGAQQETQYF. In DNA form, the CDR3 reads TGTGCCAGCAGCTTATTACCCGGTGGGGCCCAACAAGAGACCCAGTACTTC.

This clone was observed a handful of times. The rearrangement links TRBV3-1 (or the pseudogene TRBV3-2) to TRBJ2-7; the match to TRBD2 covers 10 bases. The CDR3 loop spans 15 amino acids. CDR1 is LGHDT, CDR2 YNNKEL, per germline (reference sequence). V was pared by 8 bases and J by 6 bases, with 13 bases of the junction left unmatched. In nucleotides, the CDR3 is TGTGCCAGCGCATGGAGGCTAGCGGGAGTTATCGAGCAGTACTTC. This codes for CASAWRLAGVIEQYF.